This TCR beta chain was sequenced for a study of CD8+CD57+ T cells in acquired aplastic anemia. This clonotype was seen at least ten times. Genomic DNA was employed as the template in profiling TCR beta VDJ and CDR3. Each CDR3 protein is one row after TCRdb ran MiXCR on the reads. The sample contains some 150,000 distinct CDR3 sequences, roughly 49% of which appear only once. Whoever was chosen for sequencing had shown CD8+CD57+ cell expansion by flow cytometry. CDR1 and CDR2 from the germline V gene are MNHNS and SASEGT. The length of the CDR3 is 14 residues. Trimming at V came to 6 bases and at J to 3 bases, leaving 8 bases not matched to a gene.

This receptor was obtained from a human donor with aplastic anemia. Sample: sorted CD4+, CD8+, or CD8+CD57+ T cells (not recorded which) from PBMCs. The chain employs TRBV6-1 and TRBJ2-7; 7 positions match TRBD1. This chain's CDR3 is CASRALTGDYEQYF. DNA for the CDR3: TGTGCCAGCAGGGCCTTAACAGGGGACTACGAGCAGTACTTC.